This T cell receptor beta chain was captured in a study of cytomegalovirus exposure and HLA in healthy donors. Findings and caveats of the study: Accurate prediction of HLA-A and HLA-B alleles (for most subjects) was reportedly achieved from TCR beta sequences. It was only CMV serostatus that was available as immune exposure information. Across HLA loci, a later analysis found differing TCR association rates, with DRB1 most and HLA-C fewest. Reportedly, a later analysis found an Asian-associated ancestry cluster had fewer N-insertions than the roughly 700-donor mean.

CDR1 SGHRS and CDR2 YFSETQ come from the germline V gene. The length of the CDR3 is 18 residues. J gave up 2 bases and V 4 bases, and 7 bases lay outside the gene matches. This clone was seen a handful of times. What it recognizes is unknown. With 60 Vbeta and 13 Jbeta primers, the PCR was carried out. The table came from immunoSEQ multiplex PCR; TCRdb's copy has only in-frame clones and leaves some out. In the table there are about 120,000 clones, over 60% of which are singletons. The sequenced sample was PBMCs. The V and J genes are TRBV5-1 and TRBJ2-6, with 12 bases that match TRBD2. The receptor comes from a woman in her forties in good health and CMV-seropositive. CDR3 nucleotide sequence: TGCGCCAGCAGCCCGTGGACTAGCGGGGTCCCTGGGGCCAACGTCCTGACTTTC. It translates to CASSPWTSGVPGANVLTF. The variable domain in full, completed from reference TRBV5-1 and TRBJ2-6, reads KAGVTQTPRYLIKTRGQQVTLSCSPISGHRSVSWYQQTPGQGLQFLFEYFSETQRNKGNFPGRFSGRQFSNSRSEMNVSTLELGDSALYLCASSPWTSGVPGANVLTFGAGSRLTVL.